At least ten counts were recorded for the clone carrying this TCR beta chain. What it recognizes is unknown. The sample originates from a study of T cells in Graves' hyperthyroidism and ophthalmopathy. CDR3 length equals 14 residues. J was trimmed by 7 bases and V by 0 bases; bases with no gene match: 5. CDR1 and CDR2 (germline): SGHDN, FVKESK. Broader study findings: Most thyroid clonotypes expanded above 0.001 appeared in blood too.

Amplification yielded TCR beta CDR3 regions, with RNA transcripts as the source. During a first-round RT-PCR of the TCR CDR3, the HTBI primer set was used. TCRdb passed the multiplex PCR reads through MiXCR, listing each CDR3 protein once. This sample has 500,000 to 550,000 distinct CDR3 sequences, with about 20% found just once. The chain recombines TRBV14 with TRBJ1-1; 7 positions agree with TRBD1. This clonotype originated in a man between 18 and 35 years old with Graves' hyperthyroidism. The sample was blood. The CDR3 DNA follows: TGTGCCAGCAGCCAAGAAAACAGGGGTAGTGAAGCTTTCTTT. As protein: CASSQENRGSEAFF.